This entry lists 22 T cell receptor beta chains sequenced from one sample in a study of shared clonotypes between healthy human individuals. Naive CD8 cells lacked CD45RO and underwent positive selection for CCR7, leaving out terminally differentiated effector memory CD45RA+ cells. Profiling relied on immunoSEQ multiplex PCR, and the TCRdb table lists in-frame clones only, not all of them. Here the sample spans almost 700,000 clones, about 91% being singletons. Sequences were obtained from naive CD8+ T cells sorted from blood. The receptors stem from a man aged 25-45 years in good health.

This chain connects TRBV28 to TRBJ1-5, with TRBD1 identical over 8 bases. The CDR3 runs to 17 residues. CDR1 and CDR2 (germline): MDHEN, SYDVKM. V was pared by 5 bases and J by 7 bases, with 16 bases of the junction left unmatched. CDR3 loop: CASSTLSGRQGSQPQHF. The CDR3 DNA follows: TGTGCCAGCAGTACACTTTCGGGCCGACAGGGGTCACAGCCCCAGCATTTT.

The chain links TRBV2 to TRBJ2-1; 9 nucleotides align to TRBD1. After removal of 5 bases from V and 6 bases from J, the junction contained 5 bases not matched to a gene. The germline V gene has CDR1 SNHLY and CDR2 FYNNEI. The CDR3 loop spans 14 amino acids. For the CDR3, the DNA is TGTGCCAGCAGTCCCGGGACAGGGAGCAATGAGCAGTTCTTC. Its protein product is CASSPGTGSNEQFF.

The count of this clone is one. V gene TRBV6-1 combines with J gene TRBJ2-1; 9 bases are a match to TRBD1. The CDR3 length is 14 residues. Germline V gene lookup returns CDR1 MNHNS and CDR2 SASEGT. J lost 7 bases, V lost 7 bases, and 8 bases had no gene match. The CDR3 DNA reads as TGTGCCAGCAAACAGGGGGCGCTTGGGAATGAGCAGTTCTTC. Residues: CASKQGALGNEQFF.

The V call is TRBV27, the J call TRBJ2-3; TRBD1 agrees at 10 bases. The junction had 8 bases not matched to a gene; V was cut back by 1 base and J by 4 bases. This CDR3 contains 17 residues. From germline, CDR1 is MNHEY and CDR2 SMNVEV (reference sequence). The CDR3 DNA reads as TGTGCCAGCAGTTTATTAGCTCCCGGGACAGGGGCAGATACGCAGTATTTT. It codes for CASSLLAPGTGADTQYF.

The chain couples TRBV7-8 to TRBJ2-5; the match to TRBD2 covers 13 bases. The CDR3 has 19 residues. Germline CDR1 reads SGHVS; CDR2 reads FQNEAQ. The ends lost 2 bases at V and 5 bases at J; junction bases unmatched: 14. The CDR3 reads CASSLRDLLAGGPSETQYF. For the CDR3, the DNA is TGTGCCAGCAGCTTACGAGATTTACTAGCGGGAGGGCCGTCGGAGACCCAGTACTTC.

The chain uses TRBV7-9 and TRBJ2-2; 7 bases map to TRBD1. CDR3 size: 16 residues. The J segment lost 3 bases and the V segment lost 2 bases, leaving 6 bases of the junction unmatched. Germline V gives CDR1 SEHNR, CDR2 FQNEAQ (reference sequence). The DNA for the CDR3 is TGTGCCAGCAGCTTATTAGTGACAGGGCACACCGGGGAGCTGTTTTTT. Encoded protein: CASSLLVTGHTGELFF.

This clone was observed a handful of times. The V call is TRBV7-2, the J call TRBJ1-3; D perhaps matches TRBD1 (5 bases). With 5 bases removed from V and 1 base from J, the gap between germline ends came to 12 bases. Germline CDR1 reads SGHTA; CDR2 reads FQGNSA. The CDR3 consists of 15 residues. The CDR3 reads CASSPPGYSGNTIYF. The CDR3, as DNA: TGTGCCAGCAGCCCCCCAGGGTATTCTGGAAACACCATATATTTT.

This chain joins TRBV13 and TRBJ2-1, with D perhaps TRBD2 (5 bases). Trimming removed 1 base at V and 4 bases at J, with 11 bases between. Germline values: CDR1 PRHDT, CDR2 FYEKMQ (reference sequence). The CDR3 contains 15 residues. The chain's CDR3 is CASSLAGLGYNEQFF. As DNA, the CDR3 is TGTGCCAGCAGCTTAGCGGGATTGGGATACAATGAGCAGTTCTTC.

On this clone itself: Sequence at one end of the junction differs from germline and may be a read error. V is TRBV2 and J is TRBJ2-1; 10 nucleotides agree with TRBD2. The germline V gene has CDR1 SNHLY and CDR2 FYNNEI. The CDR3 covers 16 residues. Here the CDR3 reads CAAGASGRESYNEQFF. As DNA, the CDR3 is TGCGCAGCAGGGGCGAGCGGGAGGGAATCCTACAATGAGCAGTTCTTC.

V is TRBV10-1 and J is TRBJ2-2; TRBD2 agrees at 8 bases. The CDR3 loop spans 15 amino acids. From germline, CDR1 is WNHNN and CDR2 SYGVQD (reference sequence). V shed 3 bases and J 4 bases; nucleotides not matched to a gene: 4. CDR3 region: CASSDSAGGTGELFF. The DNA of the CDR3 is TGCGCCAGCAGTGACAGTGCGGGGGGCACCGGGGAGCTGTTTTTT.

In DNA, the CDR3 is TGCGCCAGCAGCCTAAGACTAGCGGGAGGGTTGGATACGCAGTATTTT. This translates into CASSLRLAGGLDTQYF. This rearrangement joins TRBV5-1 to TRBJ2-3; 14 bases match TRBD2. V trimming: 4 bases; J trimming: 6 bases; junction bases outside the gene matches: 7. Looked up from germline, CDR1 is SGHRS and CDR2 is YFSETQ. This CDR3 contains 16 residues. Supplemented by reference TRBV5-1 and TRBJ2-3, the full variable domain reads KAGVTQTPRYLIKTRGQQVTLSCSPISGHRSVSWYQQTPGQGLQFLFEYFSETQRNKGNFPGRFSGRQFSNSRSEMNVSTLELGDSALYLCASSLRLAGGLDTQYFGPGTRLTVL.

The rearrangement links TRBV10-3 to TRBJ2-4; weak D call: TRBD2 (6 bases). V lost 9 bases and J 2 bases, leaving 17 bases between the germline ends. The CDR3 loop spans 15 amino acids. Germline CDR1 is ENHRY and CDR2 is SYGVKD. The CDR3 DNA is TGTGCCATTGGCTCCGGGACTCAATCCAAAAACATTCAGTACTTC. Its protein product is CAIGSGTQSKNIQYF.

This chain connects TRBV9 to TRBJ2-7, with D perhaps being TRBD1 or TRBD2 (5 bases each). V lost 4 bases, J lost 3 bases, and 23 bases lay in between. The CDR3 runs 17 residues. CDR1 and CDR2 from the germline V gene are SGDLS and YYNGEE. CDR3 bases: TGTGCCAGCAGCCTCCATCTTGGGGACGGTGAAGTCTACGAGCAGTACTTC. This codes for CASSLHLGDGEVYEQYF.

This CDR3 reads CASSLVGGATSYNEQFF. The CDR3 DNA reads as TGCGCCAGCAGCTTGGTGGGGGGCGCGACATCCTACAATGAGCAGTTCTTC. The chain carries TRBV5-1 and TRBJ2-1; D tentatively fits TRBD1 or TRBD2 (6 bases each). Trimming stripped 0 bases from V and 1 base from J, with 14 bases between. The CDR3 is 17 residues long. Germline V gives CDR1 SGHRS, CDR2 YFSETQ.

The rearrangement links TRBV7-9 to TRBJ1-3; perhaps TRBD1 as D (6 bases). Trimming removed 5 bases from V and 2 bases from J, with 22 bases in between. The CDR3 runs to 18 residues. CDR1 is SEHNR, CDR2 FQNEAQ, per germline (reference sequence). DNA for the CDR3: TGTGCCAGCAGCAAGTCCGGGACATTAGAATCGGCTGGAAACACCATATATTTT. This encodes CASSKSGTLESAGNTIYF. Supplemented by reference TRBV7-9 and TRBJ1-3, the full variable domain reads DTGVSQNPRHKITKRGQNVTFRCDPISEHNRLYWYRQTLGQGPEFLTYFQNEAQLEKSRLLSDRFSAERPKGSFSTLEIQRTEQGDSAMYLCASSKSGTLESAGNTIYFGEGSWLTVV.

DNA of the CDR3: TGCGCCAGCAGCCAAGATATGGCAGATTCCTACGAGCAGTACTTC. Encoded protein: CASSQDMADSYEQYF. This chain links TRBV4-1 with TRBJ2-7; D not resolved. The CDR3 consists of 15 residues. Looked up from germline, CDR1 is MGHRA and CDR2 is YSYEKL. With 0 bases removed from V and 1 base from J, the gap between germline ends came to 10 bases.

This chain links TRBV29-1 with TRBJ2-1; no firm D call. The germline CDR1 and CDR2 sequences are SQVTM and ANQGSEA. The CDR3 sequence is 16 residues long. V lost 3 bases to trimming and J lost 0 bases, with 15 bases between them. CDR3 bases: TGCAGCGTTGATGGGCTAGAAATCCTCTCCTACAATGAGCAGTTCTTC. As protein: CSVDGLEILSYNEQFF.

The genes are TRBV27 and TRBJ2-3; 7 bases line up with TRBD1. Germline CDR1 reads MNHEY; CDR2 reads SMNVEV (reference sequence). Losses at the gene ends were 4 bases for V and 4 bases for J; bases not matched to a gene: 11. This CDR3 is 16 amino acids long. CDR3 nucleotide sequence: TGTGCCAGCAGTTCCCGACAGGGAGAAGGGCCAGATACGCAGTATTTT. It is translated as CASSSRQGEGPDTQYF.

The chain uses TRBV7-9 and TRBJ2-6; no clear D gene. CDR3 length equals 14 residues. Trimming took 4 bases from V and 5 from J, leaving 9 bases between them. Per the germline V gene, CDR1 is SEHNR and CDR2 is FQNEAQ (reference sequence). For the CDR3, the DNA is TGTGCCAGCAGCTCGGAAACCCGGGCCAACGTCCTGACTTTC. Encoded protein: CASSSETRANVLTF.

V and J are TRBV15 and TRBJ1-1, with 9 bases fitting TRBD1. The CDR3 is 15 residues long. Trimming cost V 7 bases and J 4 bases; bases outside gene matches: 10. Germline V lookup: CDR1 LNHNV, CDR2 YYDKDF (reference sequence). The CDR3 sequence: CATNMDRGSGTEAFF. The CDR3 coding sequence is TGTGCCACCAACATGGACAGGGGAAGTGGCACTGAAGCTTTCTTT.

The CDR3 region is CAWTIGTSGTDTQYF. In DNA, the CDR3 is TGTGCCTGGACCATCGGGACTAGCGGCACAGATACGCAGTATTTT. The V gene is TRBV30, the J gene TRBJ2-3; 10 nucleotides match TRBD2. Germline CDR1 is GTSNPN and CDR2 is SVGIG (reference sequence). The CDR3 runs to 15 residues. V shed 4 bases, J shed 1 base, and the junction held 5 bases outside the gene matches.

The chain carries TRBV6-5 and TRBJ2-7; D may be TRBD1 (5 bases). This CDR3 is 13 amino acids long. Germline-derived CDR1 and CDR2 are MNHEY and SVGAGI. V lost 6 bases to trimming and J lost 0 bases, with 9 bases between them. Written as DNA, the CDR3 is TGTGCCAGCAGCCTCAGGGCCTCCTACGAGCAGTACTTC. Its protein is CASSLRASYEQYF.